The 31 T cell receptor beta chains in this list originate from one sample, sequenced in a study of metastatic and nonmetastatic thyroid tumors. TCRdb re-clonotyped the PCR reads through MiXCR. The profile covers 30,000 to 45,000 clones, with about 24% appearing a single time and 9.6% taken by the ten largest. Thyroid surgery was performed in patients who had received no treatment beforehand. The sequenced sample was blood. These receptors were collected from a female donor with papillary thyroid cancer or a benign thyroid nodule (not recorded which). Some clones in this sample may be carry-over from other donors' samples.

There are many counts of this clone. For the CDR3, the DNA is TGCGCCAGCAGCCAAGAGTGGGGGTCGAGTGAGCAGTTCTTC. Its protein is CASSQEWGSSEQFF. V usage is TRBV4-3 and J usage is TRBJ2-1; D assignment may be TRBD1 or TRBD2 (5 bases each). The CDR3 totals 14 residues. V was cut by 0 bases and J by 9 bases, with 12 bases left in between. Germline V lookup: CDR1 LGHNA, CDR2 YSLEER.

By share, this clone ranks as medium-sized. The chain uses TRBV20-1 and TRBJ1-5; TRBD1 might be the D (5 bases). This CDR3 has 16 residues. Germline V lookup: CDR1 DFQATT, CDR2 SNEGSKA (reference sequence). V gave up 4 bases and J gave up 2 bases, with 18 bases separating them. For the CDR3, the DNA is TGCAGTGCTATAGGGAGGGGCACGATGGGCAATCAGCCCCAGCATTTT. Translated: CSAIGRGTMGNQPQHF.

This chain joins TRBV30 and TRBJ2-2, with TRBD2 matching 10 bases. V lost 0 bases and J lost 4; bases outside the gene matches: 11. CDR1 and CDR2 from the germline V gene are GTSNPN and SVGIG (reference sequence). This CDR3 spans 18 amino acids. CDR3 region: CAWSVKLTSGAPTGELFF. As DNA, the CDR3 is TGTGCCTGGAGTGTAAAACTAACTAGCGGGGCACCCACCGGGGAGCTGTTTTTT.

This clone was counted ten times or more. The chain is built from TRBV28 and TRBJ1-5; TRBD1 might be the D (6 bases). Between the trimmed V and J ends, which lost 7 bases and 4 bases, there was a span of 14 bases. CDR1 is MDHEN and CDR2 is SYDVKM in the germline V gene. There are 14 residues in the CDR3. Here the CDR3 DNA reads TGTGCCAGCAAACGGACAGTCCAGAATCAGCCCCAGCATTTT. It codes for CASKRTVQNQPQHF.

The CDR3 DNA reads TGCGCCAGCAGCCACACACAGGGGAACACTGAAGCTTTCTTT. Translating it yields CASSHTQGNTEAFF. The chain employs TRBV4-3 and TRBJ1-1, with TRBD1 as a possible D gene (6 bases). The germline gives CDR1 LGHNA, CDR2 YSLEER. V was pared by 3 bases and J by 1 base, with 9 bases between. The CDR3 contains 14 residues.

The V call is TRBV20-1, the J call TRBJ1-5, with 7 bases aligning to TRBD1. Losses at the gene ends were 6 bases for V and 1 base for J; bases not matched to a gene: 6. There are 14 residues in the CDR3. Germline V gene lookup returns CDR1 DFQATT and CDR2 SNEGSKA (reference sequence). CDR3 sequence reads: CSAQGVESNQPQHF. CDR3 coding DNA: TGCAGTGCCCAGGGGGTGGAGAGCAATCAGCCCCAGCATTTT.

Only a few counts were recorded for this clone. The chain recombines TRBV12-3 or TRBV12-4 with TRBJ1-2; D may be TRBD1 (5 bases). V lost 1 base and J 5 bases, leaving 11 bases between the germline ends. This CDR3 has 14 amino acids. As DNA, the CDR3 is TGTGCCAGCAGTTTAGGGACAACGGGTTATGGCTACACCTTC. Its translation: CASSLGTTGYGYTF.

The genes are TRBV9 and TRBJ2-1; no clear D gene. Germline V lookup: CDR1 SGDLS, CDR2 YYNGEE. Trimming stripped 6 bases from V and 0 bases from J, with 16 bases between. The CDR3 has 16 residues. The CDR3 sequence is CASIATGGSSYNEQFF. DNA for the CDR3: TGTGCCAGCATCGCAACCGGCGGTAGCTCCTACAATGAGCAGTTCTTC.

The chain recombines TRBV20-1 with TRBJ1-5; weak D call: TRBD1 (6 bases). The CDR3 length is 15 residues. The V gene lost 5 bases and the J gene lost 2 bases, with 16 bases spanning the gap. Germline V CDR1 and CDR2: DFQATT, SNEGSKA (reference sequence). The CDR3: CSAPWGGGGNQPQHF. For the CDR3, the DNA is TGCAGTGCTCCTTGGGGAGGGGGTGGCAATCAGCCCCAGCATTTT.

This clone has just a few counts. The chain has TRBV7-9 and TRBJ1-1, with no clear D. V lost 5 bases to trimming and J lost 8 bases, with 9 bases between them. The V gene's germline CDR1 is SEHNR and CDR2 FQNEAQ (reference sequence). This CDR3 has 11 amino acids. In nucleotides, the CDR3 is TGTGCCAGCAGCGGTAGTCTAGAAGCTTTCTTT. Encoded protein: CASSGSLEAFF.

This clone was seen ten or more times. One junction end does not reproduce the germline sequence, and a read error may be involved. The chain is built from TRBV28 and TRBJ2-1; weak D call: TRBD2 (7 bases). The germline gives CDR1 MDHEN, CDR2 SYDVKM. CDR3 length equals 15 residues. CDR3: CASSLRGGGADEQSF. CDR3 coding DNA: TGTGCCAGCAGTTTACGAGGGGGGGGGGCGGATGAGCAGTCCTTC.

The chain uses TRBV4-3 and TRBJ2-5; 11 bases are shared with TRBD2. Losses at the gene ends were 0 bases for V and 1 base for J; bases not matched to a gene: 1. The germline V gene encodes CDR1 LGHNA and CDR2 YSLEER. This CDR3 comprises 16 residues. CDR3 residues: CASSQDLAGGQETQYF. CDR3 sequence (DNA): TGCGCCAGCAGCCAAGACCTAGCGGGGGGCCAAGAGACCCAGTACTTC.

This clone was observed many times. In the same sample, other DNA sequences code for this CDR3. The chain employs TRBV5-1 and TRBJ2-2; D may be TRBD2 (5 bases). Trimming pared 0 bases from V and 6 bases from J, leaving 12 bases between. CDR3 size: 15 residues. In germline, CDR1 is SGHRS, CDR2 YFSETQ. The CDR3 nucleotides read TGCGCCAGCAGCTTGGCCAATGGGAGCCCCGGGGAGCTGTTTTTT. Translating gives CASSLANGSPGELFF. The full variable domain, with the rest looked up from reference TRBV5-1 and TRBJ2-2, is KAGVTQTPRYLIKTRGQQVTLSCSPISGHRSVSWYQQTPGQGLQFLFEYFSETQRNKGNFPGRFSGRQFSNSRSEMNVSTLELGDSALYLCASSLANGSPGELFFGEGSRLTVL.

This clone was observed many times. The rearrangement joins TRBV20-1 to TRBJ2-7; TRBD2 agrees at 7 bases. CDR1 is DFQATT and CDR2 is SNEGSKA in the germline V gene (reference sequence). V shed 3 bases and J 3 bases; nucleotides not matched to a gene: 8. The CDR3 runs to 14 residues. The CDR3 region is CSARRSSGYYEQYF. The CDR3, as DNA: TGCAGTGCTAGGAGGTCTAGCGGTTACTACGAGCAGTACTTC.

This clone was found many times. The V and J genes are TRBV9 and TRBJ2-3; 7 nucleotides line up with TRBD1. The CDR3 extends over 14 amino acids. V trimming: 1 base; J trimming: 4 bases; junction bases outside the gene matches: 3. The germline gives CDR1 SGDLS, CDR2 YYNGEE. CDR3 sequence (DNA): TGTGCCAGCAGCGTAACAGGGGCGGCAGATACGCAGTATTTT. Translating gives CASSVTGAADTQYF. Full variable domain (remainder filled in from reference TRBV9 and TRBJ2-3): DSGVTQTPKHLITATGQRVTLRCSPRSGDLSVYWYQQSLDQGLQFLIQYYNGEERAKGNILERFSAQQFPDLHSELNLSSLELGDSALYFCASSVTGAADTQYFGPGTRLTVL.

This clone is termed large. Relative to the germline gene, one junction end is altered; a read error may explain this. The chain uses TRBV7-2 and TRBJ2-7; D gene unclear. The CDR3 is made up of 13 amino acids. Per the germline V gene, CDR1 is SGHTA and CDR2 is FQGNSA. CDR3 sequence (DNA): TGTGCCAGCAGCTTAAGCTCCTCCCACGAGCAGTACTTC. This sequence encodes CASSLSSSHEQYF.

The chain uses TRBV12-3 or TRBV12-4 and TRBJ2-1; TRBD2 aligns across 7 bases. The CDR3 covers 13 residues. V shed 7 bases and J 8 bases; nucleotides not matched to a gene: 8. The CDR3 loop reads CASILGGWDEQFF. CDR3 DNA: TGTGCCAGCATCCTGGGGGGGTGGGATGAGCAGTTCTTC.

This clone was detected ten times or more. The same CDR3 also results from other DNA sequences found in this sample. The V call is TRBV4-3, the J call TRBJ2-7; D possibly corresponds to TRBD1 (5 bases). The V and J ends lost 0 bases and 4 bases respectively, with 13 bases between them. The germline CDR1 and CDR2 sequences are LGHNA and YSLEER. The CDR3 sequence is 15 residues long. For the CDR3, the DNA is TGCGCCAGCAGCCAAGAACGTGACAGCCTGTACGAGCAGTACTTC. Translated, it gives CASSQERDSLYEQYF.

This clone came up many times. J is TRBJ2-5 and V is TRBV4-2; 9 bases are shared with TRBD2. This CDR3 contains 18 residues. V dropped 4 bases and J dropped 3; count of bases not matched to a gene: 15. The germline gives CDR1 LGHNA, CDR2 YNFKEQ. The CDR3 bases are TGTGCCAGCAGCCGCCGACTTGGGAGAGCGGGAGGTGAAGAGACCCAGTACTTC. This codes for CASSRRLGRAGGEETQYF.

This clone came up many times. This chain connects TRBV4-2 to TRBJ2-7; 10 bases line up with TRBD2. J was trimmed by 2 bases and V by 0 bases; bases with no gene match: 4. This CDR3 region has 16 residues. Looked up from germline, CDR1 is LGHNA and CDR2 is YNFKEQ. CDR3 in amino acids: CASSQEAGTSAYEQYF. The CDR3 DNA reads as TGTGCCAGCAGCCAAGAAGCCGGGACTAGCGCCTACGAGCAGTACTTC.

The chain recombines TRBV6-1 with TRBJ1-2; D is unresolved. Per germline, CDR1 MNHNS and CDR2 SASEGT. V was trimmed by 10 bases and J by 3 bases, leaving 12 bases between them. This CDR3 spans 12 amino acids. Here the CDR3 reads CAIKRADYGYTF. The DNA for the CDR3 is TGTGCCATCAAGAGGGCAGACTATGGCTACACCTTC.

This clone was found a few times. The chain couples TRBV12-3 or TRBV12-4 to TRBJ1-1; D is uncertain. The CDR3 is made up of 12 amino acids. V was pared by 10 bases and J by 0 bases, with 9 bases between. The CDR3 region is CATWTVNTEAFF. CDR3 sequence (DNA): TGTGCCACCTGGACGGTGAACACTGAAGCTTTCTTT.

This clone ranks as medium-sized. The genes are TRBV30 and TRBJ2-7; D not certain. This CDR3 comprises 11 residues. V lost 0 bases to trimming and J lost 4 bases, with 4 bases between them. Germline-derived CDR1 and CDR2 are GTSNPN and SVGIG (reference sequence). For the CDR3, the DNA is TGTGCCTGGAGTGTTCAATACGAGCAGTACTTC. Translated: CAWSVQYEQYF.

This clone has only one observation. J is TRBJ2-1 and V is TRBV11-2; tentatively, D is TRBD2 (5 bases). Germline V lookup: CDR1 SGHAT, CDR2 FQNNGV. The CDR3 spans 17 residues. V was shortened by 1 base and J by 4 bases, with 17 bases between the two germline ends. CDR3 DNA sequence: TGTGCCAGCAGCTTAGGTGGGTGGAGCGGAATATACAATGAGCAGTTCTTC. Protein: CASSLGGWSGIYNEQFF.

This clone has more than one count but fewer than ten. The CDR3 DNA sequence: TGTGCCAGCAGCTCGCGGGAGGGCCTTCAGCAGTACGTC. Its translation: CASSSREGLQQYV. This chain joins TRBV6-1 and TRBJ2-7; 9 bases line up with TRBD2. This CDR3 is built from 13 residues. In germline, CDR1 is MNHNS, CDR2 SASEGT. The trim removed 6 bases at V and 8 bases at J, leaving 8 bases unmatched.

V and J are TRBV3-1 and TRBJ1-2; D gene uncertain. This CDR3 contains 13 residues. The V end lost 4 bases, the J end lost 7 bases, and 13 bases lay between the germline ends. Per germline, CDR1 LGHDT and CDR2 YNNKEL (reference sequence). The CDR3 here is CASSPGEEAGYTF. The CDR3 nucleotides are TGTGCCAGCAGCCCCGGGGAAGAGGCTGGCTACACCTTC.

This clone was observed many times. J is TRBJ1-1 and V is TRBV30; D is uncertain. The CDR3 is 14 residues long. V dropped 1 base and J dropped 5 bases, with 14 bases sitting between them. CDR1 and CDR2 from the germline V gene are GTSNPN and SVGIG (reference sequence). The chain's CDR3 is CAWSAGARGTEAFF. The DNA for the CDR3 is TGTGCCTGGAGTGCCGGCGCCAGAGGGACTGAAGCTTTCTTT. Full variable domain (rest looked up from reference TRBV30 and TRBJ1-1): SQTIHQWPATLVQPVGSPLSLECTVEGTSNPNLYWYRQAAGRGLQLLFYSVGIGQISSEVPQNLSASRPQDRQFILSSKKLLLSDSGFYLCAWSAGARGTEAFFGQGTRLTVV.

This clone was seen repeatedly, ten times or more. V gene TRBV12-3 or TRBV12-4 combines with J gene TRBJ1-5, with D perhaps TRBD1 (6 bases). The CDR3 is 14 residues long. Between the trimmed V and J ends, which lost 6 bases and 5 bases, there was a span of 14 bases. The CDR3 DNA sequence: TGTGCCAGCAGCGCCGACAGGATCGATCAGCCCCAGCATTTT. Translated, it gives CASSADRIDQPQHF.

By sample fraction, this clone is large. CDR3 DNA: TGTGCCAGCAGTTCCGGGCAGGTATATGGCTACACCTTC. Amino acids: CASSSGQVYGYTF. The rearrangement uses TRBV28 and TRBJ1-2; D is uncertain. V was clipped by 4 bases and J by 5 bases, with 11 bases between them. The CDR3 spans 13 residues. CDR1 and CDR2 from the germline V gene are MDHEN and SYDVKM.

This clone was seen ten or more times. V usage is TRBV3-1 and J usage is TRBJ2-7; 9 bases match TRBD1. V lost 5 bases to trimming and J lost 1 base; unmatched junction nucleotides: 9. Per the germline V gene, CDR1 is LGHDT and CDR2 is YNNKEL (reference sequence). The CDR3 is 16 amino acids. CDR3 bases: TGTGCCAGCAGCTCCGGGACAGGGAAGTTGTCCTACGAGCAGTACTTC. The encoded protein is CASSSGTGKLSYEQYF.

J is TRBJ1-5 and V is TRBV28; D possibly corresponds to TRBD1 (5 bases). Trimming left V 1 base short and J 11 bases short, with 15 bases between. Germline CDR1 is MDHEN and CDR2 is SYDVKM. This CDR3 comprises 14 residues. The DNA for the CDR3 is TGTGCCAGCAGTTTATCAGGGTCCAGGAGGACCCAGCATTTT. Protein product: CASSLSGSRRTQHF. Using reference TRBV28 and TRBJ1-5 for the parts outside the CDR3, the full variable domain is DVKVTQSSRYLVKRTGEKVFLECVQDMDHENMFWYRQDPGLGLRLIYFSYDVKMKEKGDIPEGYSVSREKKERFSLILESASTNQTSMYLCASSLSGSRRTQHFGDGTRLSIL.